This entry features one T cell receptor beta chain sequence. Time point here: baseline, week 1 (first vaccination visit). The treatment: pre-vaccination baseline after standard-of-care therapy. Libraries were prepared by immunoSEQ multiplex PCR; TCRdb keeps only in-frame clonotypes and omits some of them. The sample shows about 54,000 clones, approximately 80% of them seen only once. The data were taken from a study of a mutant IDH1 vaccine in newly diagnosed glioma. The TCR originated in a man younger than 35 with glioma. The sequenced sample was PBMCs, obtained from a glioma patient treated with radiotherapy, temozolomide or both.

The CDR3 DNA sequence: TGTGCCAGCAGCGGCAGGGGGCTTAATTCACCCCTCCACTTT. As protein: CASSGRGLNSPLHF. The rearrangement links TRBV7-2 to TRBJ1-6, with 8 bases matching TRBD1. The V and J ends lost 5 bases and 6 bases, in that order; junction bases with no gene match: 3. Germline CDR1 is SGHTA and CDR2 is FQGNSA. This CDR3 is built from 14 residues.